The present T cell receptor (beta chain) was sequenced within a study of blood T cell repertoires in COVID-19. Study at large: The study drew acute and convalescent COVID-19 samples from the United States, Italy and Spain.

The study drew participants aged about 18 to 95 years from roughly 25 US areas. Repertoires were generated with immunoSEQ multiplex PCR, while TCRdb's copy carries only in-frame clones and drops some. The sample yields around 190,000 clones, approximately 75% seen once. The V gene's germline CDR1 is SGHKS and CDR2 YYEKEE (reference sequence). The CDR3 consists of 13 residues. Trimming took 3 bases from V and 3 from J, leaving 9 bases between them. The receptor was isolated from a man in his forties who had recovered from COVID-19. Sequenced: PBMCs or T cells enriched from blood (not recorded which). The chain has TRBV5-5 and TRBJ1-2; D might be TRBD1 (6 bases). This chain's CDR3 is CASSSTGDYGYTF. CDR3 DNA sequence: TGTGCCAGCAGCTCGACAGGAGACTATGGCTACACCTTC.